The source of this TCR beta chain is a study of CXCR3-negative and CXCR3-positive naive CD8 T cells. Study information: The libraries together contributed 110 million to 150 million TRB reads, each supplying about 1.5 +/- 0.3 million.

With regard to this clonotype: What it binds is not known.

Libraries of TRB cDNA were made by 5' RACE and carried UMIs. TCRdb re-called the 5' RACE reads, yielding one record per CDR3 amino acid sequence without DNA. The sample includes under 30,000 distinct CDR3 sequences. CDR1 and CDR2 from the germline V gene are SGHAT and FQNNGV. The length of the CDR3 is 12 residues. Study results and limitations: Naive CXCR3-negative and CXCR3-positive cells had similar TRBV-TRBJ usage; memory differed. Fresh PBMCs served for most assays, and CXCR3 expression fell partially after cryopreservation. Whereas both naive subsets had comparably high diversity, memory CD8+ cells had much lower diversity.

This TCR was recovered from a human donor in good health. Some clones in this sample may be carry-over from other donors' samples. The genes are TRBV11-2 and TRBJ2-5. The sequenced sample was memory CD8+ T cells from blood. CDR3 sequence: CASSLVRETQYF.